The 2 T cell receptor beta chains in this list originate from one sample, sequenced in a study of CD8+ T cells in alopecia areata. cDNA serving as the sequencing template came from extracted, reverse transcribed RNA. Some clones are missing from TCRdb's copy, which holds only in-frame ones; the method was immunoSEQ multiplex PCR. The sample gives about 69,000 clones, roughly 60% of which show up once; under 20% is in the top ten. The source was CD8+ T cells sorted from blood, collected at week 0. Receptor source: a human donor with alopecia areata.

A single count supports this clone. The gene calls are TRBV13 and TRBJ2-7; D might be TRBD1 or TRBD2, each matching 6 bases. Germline V gives CDR1 PRHDT, CDR2 FYEKMQ (reference sequence). The ends were cut back, 0 bases at V and 2 bases at J, with 11 bases in the middle. The CDR3 length is 15 residues. CDR3 in DNA: TGTGCCAGCAGCTTAGGCGGGGGCAGCGCCTACGAGCAGTACTTC. Encoded protein: CASSLGGGSAYEQYF.

The J gene is TRBJ2-1, the V gene TRBV9; no clear D gene. The CDR3 is 12 amino acids. Germline CDR1 SGDLS, CDR2 YYNGEE. V dropped 3 bases and J dropped 7 bases, with 8 bases sitting between them. The CDR3 coding sequence is TGTGCCAGCAGCGCCCCGTCGAATGAGCAGTTCTTC. Translation gives CASSAPSNEQFF.